These 20 T cell receptor beta chains share one sample of origin, sequenced in a study of CD4 T cells in relation to SARS-CoV-2 and coronaviruses. Profiled with immunoSEQ multiplex PCR; TCRdb holds only in-frame clones, not every one. Seen here are around 35,000 clones, 70% to 90% observed once, and the top ten hold about 3.3%. Sequenced sample: memory CD4+ T cells from PBMCs. All receptors come from an adult with COVID-19.

The CDR3 coding sequence is TGTGCCAGCAGCCTGGCCCATGGGGGCACAGATACGCAGTATTTT. Translation: CASSLAHGGTDTQYF. The genes are TRBV3-1 (or the pseudogene TRBV3-2) and TRBJ2-3; D uncertain. The CDR3 consists of 15 residues. V was shortened by 4 bases and J by 1 base, with 12 bases between the two germline ends. The germline V gene encodes CDR1 LGHDT and CDR2 YNNKEL (reference sequence).

The J gene is TRBJ2-5, the V gene TRBV18, with a weak D call TRBD2 (5 bases). The V gene's germline CDR1 is KGHSH and CDR2 LQKENI. The CDR3 has 15 residues. Trimming removed 6 bases at V and 1 base at J, with 15 bases between. The CDR3 region has the DNA TGTGCCAGCTCCACGAGCGGAGGTGCCCAAGAGACCCAGTACTTC. Its protein is CASSTSGGAQETQYF.

This clone was counted a few times. The rearrangement links TRBV9 to TRBJ2-1, with D perhaps matching TRBD1 (6 bases). The CDR3 runs 17 residues. The V gene lost 0 bases and the J gene lost 4 bases, with 17 bases spanning the gap. CDR1 and CDR2 from the germline V gene are SGDLS and YYNGEE. CDR3 nucleotide sequence: TGTGCCAGCAGCGTAGGGGTGGGCAGGGGCCGTTACAATGAGCAGTTCTTC. This gives the protein CASSVGVGRGRYNEQFF.

The J gene is TRBJ2-5, the V gene TRBV12-3 or TRBV12-4; D remains unclear. Between the trimmed V and J ends, which lost 6 bases and 4 bases, there was a span of 12 bases. This CDR3 has 13 residues. The CDR3 region is CASSFLAGETQYF. For the CDR3, the DNA is TGTGCCAGCAGCTTCTTAGCTGGAGAGACCCAGTACTTC.

J is TRBJ2-3 and V is TRBV5-1, with a possible D match to TRBD2 (6 bases). The CDR3 totals 15 residues. With 1 base removed from V and 2 bases from J, the gap between germline ends came to 11 bases. Germline V lookup: CDR1 SGHRS, CDR2 YFSETQ. The CDR3 bases are TGCGCCAGCAGCTTGTTTGGCGGGATCACAGATACGCAGTATTTT. It translates to CASSLFGGITDTQYF.

The chain recombines TRBV7-2 with TRBJ2-2; the match to TRBD2 covers 7 bases. Trimming took 2 bases from V and 5 from J; bases not matched to a gene: 8. Germline-derived CDR1 and CDR2 are SGHTA and FQGNSA. This CDR3 region has 16 residues. CDR3: CASSLYPGGGTGELFF. The DNA of the CDR3 is TGTGCCAGCAGCTTATACCCGGGCGGGGGAACCGGGGAGCTGTTTTTT.

This chain joins TRBV6-5 and TRBJ1-3; D not certain. Trimming pared 4 bases from V and 4 bases from J, leaving 5 bases between. Germline V CDR1 and CDR2: MNHEY, SVGAGI. The CDR3 sequence is 12 residues long. CDR3 sequence (DNA): TGTGCCAGCAGTTCCGTGGGAAACACCATATATTTT. Translating it yields CASSSVGNTIYF.

This chain joins TRBV10-1 and TRBJ2-7; D is possibly TRBD1 (6 bases). The CDR3 runs to 15 residues. V lost 10 bases, J lost 2 bases, and 21 bases lay in between. Looked up from germline, CDR1 is WNHNN and CDR2 is SYGVQD (reference sequence). The CDR3 bases are TGCGCCATCAAACCTGAAGGACAGAACCCCTACGAGCAGTACTTC. It encodes CAIKPEGQNPYEQYF.

The V gene is TRBV7-9, the J gene TRBJ2-7; 11 bases are a match to TRBD2. The CDR3 length is 14 residues. Trimming cost V 1 base and J 9 bases; bases outside gene matches: 5. Germline V lookup: CDR1 SEHNR, CDR2 FQNEAQ (reference sequence). The CDR3 nucleotides are TGTGCCAGCAGCTTAGAGAGACTAGCGGGACCGCAGTACTTC. Translation gives CASSLERLAGPQYF.

Written as DNA, the CDR3 is TGTGCCAGCAAAAGGGGGGGGTCTGTAGGAAACACTGAAGCTTTCTTT. This encodes CASKRGGSVGNTEAFF. The chain combines TRBV28 with TRBJ1-1; tentatively, D is TRBD1 (6 bases). Germline loops: CDR1 MDHEN, CDR2 SYDVKM. V was shortened by 7 bases and J by 2 bases, with 20 bases between the two germline ends. The CDR3 length is 16 residues.

The CDR3 region is CASSRSSDHNEQFF. CDR3 nucleotide sequence: TGTGCCAGCTCTCGGTCTTCTGACCACAATGAGCAGTTCTTC. The chain links TRBV2 to TRBJ2-1; D remains ambiguous. Germline-derived CDR1 and CDR2 are SNHLY and FYNNEI. Trimming took 8 bases from V and 5 from J, leaving 16 bases between them. The CDR3 length is 14 residues.

The rearrangement links TRBV6-5 to TRBJ2-5, with unresolved D. Germline V gene data show CDR1 as MNHEY and CDR2 as SVGAGI. The CDR3 loop spans 13 amino acids. Trimming shortened V by 3 bases and J by 5 bases, and 10 bases separated the two germline ends. CDR3 coding DNA: TGTGCCAGCAGTTATTCCCACTTGGAGACCCAGTACTTC. Translation: CASSYSHLETQYF.

This chain connects TRBV12-3 or TRBV12-4 to TRBJ1-5; D gene unclear. V dropped 3 bases and J dropped 4 bases, with 4 bases sitting between them. The length of the CDR3 is 12 residues. As DNA, the CDR3 is TGTGCCAGCAGTTTTTCAAATCAGCCCCAGCATTTT. Translated, it gives CASSFSNQPQHF.

Only a few counts were recorded for this clone. J is TRBJ1-2 and V is TRBV6-1; a possible D gene is TRBD1 (5 bases). Deletions cut 2 bases from V and 1 base from J, with 8 bases between. CDR3 length: 14 amino acids. Germline V CDR1 and CDR2: MNHNS, SASEGT. DNA for the CDR3: TGTGCCAGCAGTGAACAGGACATTAACTATGGCTACACCTTC. Protein sequence: CASSEQDINYGYTF.

The V gene is TRBV5-4, the J gene TRBJ2-1; 7 bases are a match to TRBD2. This CDR3 is 15 amino acids long. CDR1 is SGHNT, CDR2 YYREEE, per germline (reference sequence). With 1 base clipped from V and 4 bases from J, the junction kept 5 bases outside the gene matches. CDR3 protein: CASSLTSGAYNEQFF. The DNA of the CDR3 is TGTGCCAGCAGCTTGACCAGCGGGGCATACAATGAGCAGTTCTTC.

The gene calls are TRBV30 and TRBJ2-1; 9 bases map to TRBD2. This CDR3 comprises 15 residues. Germline V CDR1 and CDR2: GTSNPN, SVGIG (reference sequence). The CDR3 is CAGMSASGANNEQFF. The CDR3 bases are TGTGCTGGAATGAGTGCTAGCGGGGCGAACAATGAGCAGTTCTTC.

The CDR3 DNA reads as TGTGCCAGCAGCGTCTTTTTAACAGGGTCCTACAATGAGCAGTTCTTC. This gives the protein CASSVFLTGSYNEQFF. V usage is TRBV5-6 and J usage is TRBJ2-1; a possible D gene is TRBD1 (6 bases). Germline V gene lookup returns CDR1 SGHDT and CDR2 YYEEEE. The V and J ends lost 4 bases and 1 base respectively, with 15 bases between them. The CDR3 consists of 16 residues.

The V gene is TRBV7-9, the J gene TRBJ1-5; D uncertain. This CDR3 is built from 16 residues. Germline V gene data show CDR1 as SEHNR and CDR2 as FQNEAQ (reference sequence). The V and J ends lost 1 base and 9 bases respectively, with 19 bases between them. The chain's CDR3 is CASSLEDMGSLSPQHF. The CDR3, as DNA: TGTGCCAGCAGCTTAGAAGATATGGGCAGCCTCTCGCCCCAGCATTTT.

The genes are TRBV28 and TRBJ1-4; unclear D gene. V was cut by 3 bases and J by 6 bases, with 14 bases left in between. Germline CDR1 is MDHEN and CDR2 is SYDVKM. The CDR3 contains 15 residues. The CDR3 protein is CASSFVNLNDEKLFF. Here the CDR3 DNA reads TGTGCCAGCAGTTTCGTTAACCTTAATGATGAAAAACTGTTTTTT.

The chain links TRBV20-1 to TRBJ2-3; no firm D call. The CDR3 has 12 amino acids. Germline V gives CDR1 DFQATT, CDR2 SNEGSKA (reference sequence). The V end was cut by 3 bases, the J end by 0 bases, with 4 bases between. Written as DNA, the CDR3 is TGCAGTGCTAGTGGTAGCACAGATACGCAGTATTTT. It specifies CSASGSTDTQYF.